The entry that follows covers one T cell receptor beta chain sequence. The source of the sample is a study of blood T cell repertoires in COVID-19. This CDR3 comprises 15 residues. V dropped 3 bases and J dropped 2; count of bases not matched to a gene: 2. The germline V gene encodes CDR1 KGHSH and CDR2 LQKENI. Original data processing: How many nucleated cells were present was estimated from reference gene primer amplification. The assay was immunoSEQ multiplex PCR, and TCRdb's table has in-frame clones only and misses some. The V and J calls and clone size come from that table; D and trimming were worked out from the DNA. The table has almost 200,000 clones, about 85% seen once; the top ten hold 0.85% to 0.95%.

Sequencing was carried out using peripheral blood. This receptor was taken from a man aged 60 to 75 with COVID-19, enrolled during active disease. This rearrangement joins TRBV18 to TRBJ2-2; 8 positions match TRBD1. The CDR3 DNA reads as TGTGCCAGCTCACCCGGGACAGGCAACACCGGGGAGCTGTTTTTT. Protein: CASSPGTGNTGELFF.